This T cell receptor beta chain was recorded in a study of cytomegalovirus exposure and HLA in healthy donors. Study findings and constraints: In a later analysis, at a false discovery rate of 0.05, approximately 16,000 TCR beta sequences matched HLA alleles. There were some V segments, including TRBV6-2 and TRBV6-3, excluded as indistinguishable.

Worth noting for this clone: Its antigen is as yet unknown.

PCR used 60 Vbeta primers and 13 Jbeta primers. Here immunoSEQ multiplex PCR was the method, and the copy in TCRdb shows in-frame clones only, minus some. The sample includes 130,000 to 150,000 clones, 80% seen only once; the top ten take about 5%. Germline V gives CDR1 LGHNA, CDR2 YNFKEQ. The CDR3 is 14 residues long. Trimming cost V 0 bases and J 2 bases, with 8 bases left between them. This sequence joins TRBV4-2 and TRBJ2-7; D perhaps matches TRBD2 (6 bases). The sequenced sample consisted of PBMCs. The clonotype comes from a male donor in good health and CMV-seronegative. Written as DNA, the CDR3 is TGTGCCAGCAGCCAAGAAACGGGAGCCTACGAGCAGTACTTC. Protein product: CASSQETGAYEQYF.